This T cell receptor (beta chain) was captured in a study of CD8 T cells in Susac syndrome. RNA totalling roughly 0.45 to 1 ug underwent reverse transcription with random hexamers. An immunoSEQ multiplex PCR generated amplified TCR beta CDR3 products spanning 54 Vbeta and 13 Jbeta. TCRdb reprocessed the immunoSEQ multiplex PCR reads via MiXCR and lists one record per CDR3 protein. This table holds approximately 200,000 distinct CDR3 sequences, 80% to 95% found once. The sequenced target, TCR beta, came from blood CD8+ and CD4+ T cells. Negative isolation yielded CD8+ and CD4+ T cells; FACS enriched TEMRA cells. The CDR3 runs 16 residues. CDR1 is SGHNT, CDR2 YENEEA, per germline. The V and J ends lost 4 bases and 0 bases respectively, with 12 bases between them.

This TCR came from a human donor with multiple sclerosis. The sample was CD8+ T cells from PBMCs. The chain employs TRBV11-3 and TRBJ1-4; D might be TRBD1 (6 bases). The CDR3 DNA is TGTGCCAGCAGCTCCAGGGGTTCTGCAACTAATGAAAAACTGTTTTTT. It specifies CASSSRGSATNEKLFF.